The clone carrying this T cell receptor (beta chain) has only a few counts. Distinct nucleotide sequences in the sample also encode this CDR3. The sample comes from a study of cytomegalovirus exposure and HLA in healthy donors. TCRdb's table, derived via immunoSEQ multiplex PCR, lists solely in-frame clones and lacks some. The sample gives fewer than 400,000 clones, roughly 89% of which show up once; around 0.8% is in the top ten. Looked up from germline, CDR1 is MRHNA and CDR2 is SNTAGT. The V and J ends lost 0 bases and 2 bases, in that order; junction bases with no gene match: 2. This CDR3 region has 15 residues.

The rearrangement links TRBV6-4 to TRBJ2-3, with TRBD2 matching 7 bases. The TCR was taken from a woman between 18 and 29 years old in good health and CMV-seronegative. Sequencing input: PBMCs. In nucleotides, the CDR3 is TGTGCCAGCAGTGACTCAGCGGGGTCCACAGATACGCAGTATTTT. It codes for CASSDSAGSTDTQYF.